This passage covers 20 T cell receptor beta chains from one sample sequenced in a study of CD8 T cells in ankylosing spondylitis. TCRdb re-derived calls from the 5' RACE reads in MiXCR, one entry per CDR3 protein. The sample carries fewer than 130,000 distinct CDR3 sequences, nearly 25% recorded once. What was sequenced was synovial fluid, either unsorted or a sorted T cell fraction (not recorded which). These receptors all come from a male donor with ankylosing spondylitis.

This clonotype was observed many times. The chain joins TRBV27 to TRBJ2-1; no clear D gene. In germline, CDR1 is MNHEY, CDR2 SMNVEV (reference sequence). The CDR3 is 16 amino acids. Trimming stripped 5 bases from V and 0 bases from J, with 14 bases between. The chain's CDR3 is CASSPRIAPSYNEQFF. The CDR3 region has the DNA TGTGCCAGCAGTCCAAGAATAGCCCCCTCCTACAATGAGCAGTTCTTC.

This clonotype was found a few times. The V call is TRBV7-9, the J call TRBJ2-1, with D possibly matching TRBD2 (5 bases). The CDR3 is made up of 13 amino acids. V lost 3 bases to trimming and J lost 11 bases, with 14 bases between them. CDR1 and CDR2 (germline): SEHNR, FQNEAQ (reference sequence). The CDR3 DNA reads as TGTGCCAGCAGCTTCCCGCGGACTCTGCAGCAGTTCTTC. Its translation: CASSFPRTLQQFF.

Only a few counts were recorded for this clonotype. One junction end disagrees with the germline gene, perhaps due to a read error. The J gene is TRBJ1-1, the V gene TRBV20-1; D is uncertain. The CDR3 spans 11 residues. Germline loops: CDR1 DFQATT, CDR2 SNEGSKA (reference sequence). CDR3 residues: CSARDVQKAFF. As DNA, the CDR3 is TGCAGTGCCAGAGACGTCCAAAAAGCTTTCTTT.

The chain recombines TRBV14 with TRBJ2-2; D is unclear. The V gene lost 2 bases and the J gene lost 2 bases, with 12 bases spanning the gap. This CDR3 is 16 amino acids long. CDR1 is SGHDN and CDR2 is FVKESK in the germline V gene. Here the CDR3 DNA reads TGTGCCAGCAGCCAACTTTCTTACTACAACACCGGGGAGCTGTTTTTT. The encoded protein is CASSQLSYYNTGELFF.

V usage is TRBV4-1 and J usage is TRBJ2-2, with D possibly matching TRBD1 (6 bases). With 6 bases removed from V and 0 bases from J, the gap between germline ends came to 11 bases. Germline V gene sequence: CDR1 MGHRA, CDR2 YSYEKL. This CDR3 contains 15 residues. The CDR3 region is CASSGRQANTGELFF. The CDR3, as DNA: TGCGCCAGCAGTGGAAGACAGGCGAACACCGGGGAGCTGTTTTTT.

This clonotype was detected a few times. The V and J genes are TRBV12-3 or TRBV12-4 and TRBJ2-1; unclear D gene. This CDR3 is 11 amino acids long. The CDR3 nucleotides are TGTGTCCGCAGTTTTGGGCATGAGCAGTTCTTC. Its protein product is CVRSFGHEQFF.

This clonotype was counted a few times. V is TRBV5-1 and J is TRBJ2-4, with 12 bases matching TRBD2. CDR1 is SGHRS and CDR2 is YFSETQ in the germline V gene. The trim removed 3 bases at V and 4 bases at J, leaving 2 bases unmatched. CDR3 length equals 15 residues. The CDR3 nucleotides read TGCGCCAGCAGCTCCGGACTAGCGGGGAAAAACATTCAGTACTTC. Its protein product is CASSSGLAGKNIQYF.

This clonotype was seen only a few times. For the CDR3, the DNA is TGTGCCAGCTCACCAGCCCCAGGGGGCGGGCAGCCCCAGCATTTT. The encoded protein is CASSPAPGGGQPQHF. This sequence joins TRBV18 and TRBJ1-5, with 8 bases fitting TRBD1. V lost 2 bases and J lost 7; bases outside the gene matches: 7. Germline V gene data show CDR1 as KGHSH and CDR2 as LQKENI. The CDR3 has 15 amino acids.

This clonotype was counted between two and nine times. The chain uses TRBV15 and TRBJ2-1; possible D gene TRBD2, 6 bases. V gave up 4 bases and J gave up 8 bases, with 18 bases separating them. The CDR3 contains 15 residues. The germline gives CDR1 LNHNV, CDR2 YYDKDF (reference sequence). The CDR3 bases are TGTGCCACCAGCACCCTAGCTCGGGAGTGGCATGAGCAGTTCTTC. Residues: CATSTLAREWHEQFF.

This clonotype was seen repeatedly, ten times or more. The J gene is TRBJ2-7, the V gene TRBV20-1; possible D gene TRBD1, 5 bases. V lost 3 bases to trimming and J lost 0 bases, with 9 bases between them. Germline assignment: CDR1 DFQATT and CDR2 SNEGSKA (reference sequence). The CDR3 has 13 amino acids. This CDR3 reads CSARKGISYEQYF. The CDR3 nucleotides read TGCAGTGCTAGGAAGGGGATCTCCTACGAGCAGTACTTC.

This clonotype was counted a few times. The V call is TRBV20-1, the J call TRBJ1-2, with a weak D call TRBD1 (5 bases). The CDR3 sequence is 15 residues long. The germline V gene has CDR1 DFQATT and CDR2 SNEGSKA (reference sequence). V was clipped by 3 bases and J by 4 bases, with 18 bases between them. The CDR3 nucleotides read TGCAGTGCTAGGGGGTCGGGGGAATCTATCTATGGCTACACCTTC. It yields the protein CSARGSGESIYGYTF.

The chain carries TRBV7-8 and TRBJ2-4; D possibly corresponds to TRBD2 (6 bases). The germline V gene has CDR1 SGHVS and CDR2 FQNEAQ. This CDR3 has 19 residues. The ends were cut back, 1 base at V and 0 bases at J, with 19 bases in the middle. CDR3 protein: CASSLGPPSVRLAKNIQYF. Written as DNA, the CDR3 is TGTGCCAGCAGCTTAGGGCCCCCTAGCGTGAGGCTAGCCAAAAACATTCAGTACTTC.

The chain recombines TRBV15 with TRBJ2-3, with D unresolved. CDR1 is LNHNV and CDR2 is YYDKDF in the germline V gene (reference sequence). The CDR3 has 13 amino acids. V shed 0 bases and J shed 2 bases, with 3 bases lying between them. The CDR3 loop reads CATSRDPTDTQYF. CDR3 DNA: TGTGCCACCAGCAGAGATCCCACAGATACGCAGTATTTT.

There are a few counts of this clonotype. The chain links TRBV5-1 to TRBJ2-1; TRBD2 matches 15 bases. V was clipped by 3 bases and J by 7 bases; unmatched bases: 17. Germline assignment: CDR1 SGHRS and CDR2 YFSETQ. CDR3 size: 20 residues. CDR3 sequence (DNA): TGCGCCAGCAGCTCTTCCCCGGGACTAGCGGGAGGTGGCCTAGGAAATGAGCAGTTCTTC. Translating it yields CASSSSPGLAGGGLGNEQFF. The full variable domain, its missing parts supplied by reference TRBV5-1 and TRBJ2-1, is KAGVTQTPRYLIKTRGQQVTLSCSPISGHRSVSWYQQTPGQGLQFLFEYFSETQRNKGNFPGRFSGRQFSNSRSEMNVSTLELGDSALYLCASSSSPGLAGGGLGNEQFFGPGTRLTVL.

This clonotype was seen just once. V usage is TRBV3-1 and J usage is TRBJ2-1; TRBD2 aligns across 8 bases. The V and J ends lost 0 bases and 3 bases, in that order; junction bases with no gene match: 1. The CDR3 spans 15 residues. The germline gives CDR1 LGHDT, CDR2 YNNKEL (reference sequence). CDR3 DNA sequence: TGTGCCAGCAGCCAAGATAGCGGGATCTACAATGAGCAGTTCTTC. Amino acids: CASSQDSGIYNEQFF.

The rearrangement links TRBV20-1 to TRBJ2-1; tentatively, D is TRBD2 (6 bases). CDR1 and CDR2 from the germline V gene are DFQATT and SNEGSKA (reference sequence). This CDR3 is built from 18 residues. The V and J ends lost 2 bases and 0 bases respectively, with 20 bases between them. Here the CDR3 DNA reads TGCAGTGCTAGATTAGGGGTAGGTAGCGGAAGCTCCTACAATGAGCAGTTCTTC. It specifies CSARLGVGSGSSYNEQFF.

The chain combines TRBV3-1 with TRBJ1-1; TRBD1 is a possible D gene (5 bases). Trimming left V 4 bases short and J 6 bases short, with 12 bases between. In germline, CDR1 is LGHDT, CDR2 YNNKEL (reference sequence). The CDR3 loop spans 13 amino acids. The DNA of the CDR3 is TGTGCCAGCAGCCTTGGGCGGGGCGCTGAAGCTTTCTTT. Protein: CASSLGRGAEAFF. Looking up the rest from reference TRBV3-1 and TRBJ1-1 gives the full variable domain: DTAVSQTPKYLVTQMGNDKSIKCEQNLGHDTMYWYKQDSKKFLKIMFSYNNKELIINETVPNRFSPKSPDKAHLNLHINSLELGDSAVYFCASSLGRGAEAFFGQGTRLTVV.

V usage is TRBV9 and J usage is TRBJ1-1; tentative D call: TRBD1 (5 bases). CDR3 length: 16 residues. CDR1 and CDR2 from the germline V gene are SGDLS and YYNGEE. Trimming removed 0 bases from V and 3 bases from J, with 15 bases in between. Here the CDR3 DNA reads TGTGCCAGCAGCGTAGCCTTTGGGGGGGTGGACACTGAAGCTTTCTTT. Protein: CASSVAFGGVDTEAFF.

This clonotype was detected ten times or more. The chain uses TRBV6-2 or TRBV6-3 and TRBJ2-1, with D perhaps TRBD1 or TRBD2 (5 bases each). V gave up 6 bases and J gave up 2 bases, with 14 bases separating them. This CDR3 has 15 amino acids. Germline lookup yields CDR1 MNHEY and CDR2 SVGEGT. The CDR3 sequence: CASSPGRKAYNEQFF. The DNA of the CDR3 is TGTGCCAGCAGCCCGGGACGGAAAGCCTACAATGAGCAGTTCTTC.

This chain joins TRBV11-2 and TRBJ1-6; TRBD1 aligns across 10 bases. This CDR3 has 14 residues. Germline CDR1 SGHAT, CDR2 FQNNGV. J gave up 10 bases and V 4 bases, and 4 bases lay outside the gene matches. CDR3 residues: CASSSDRGGSPLHF. The CDR3 region has the DNA TGTGCCAGCAGCTCGGACAGGGGGGGATCACCCCTCCACTTT.